The clone carrying this TCR beta chain was recorded at least ten times. Its antigen is currently unknown. Trimming took off 5 bases at V and 1 base at J, with 12 bases between the two ends. The CDR3 runs 14 residues. Germline lookup yields CDR1 LNHDA and CDR2 SQIVND (reference sequence). This specimen belongs to a study of T cells in Graves' hyperthyroidism and ophthalmopathy. Study in general: Sampling of peripheral blood happened at initial diagnosis, prior to any treatment. Regarding the study as a whole: Peripheral blood also featured most of the thyroid clonotypes expanded above 0.001. Ophthalmopathy and stable hyperthyroidism were separated by a 13 V-J model.

Regions amplified from RNA transcripts were the TCR beta CDR3 regions. The study used the HTBI primer set for a first-round RT-PCR of the TCR CDR3. TCRdb reprocessed the multiplex PCR reads via MiXCR and lists one record per CDR3 protein. The sample shows 550,000 to 650,000 distinct CDR3 sequences, 11% to 15% of them seen only once. Diagnoses used clinical symptoms, serum thyroxine and TRAb, thyroid ultrasound and orbital computed tomography. The sample comprised blood. V is TRBV19 and J is TRBJ2-7; D remains unclear. The TCR sequence derives from a woman between 25 and 40 years old with Graves' hyperthyroidism that later progressed to Graves' ophthalmopathy. The DNA of the CDR3 is TGTGCCAGTAGTCCCACCTGGGTTTCCTACGAGCAGTACTTC. It is translated as CASSPTWVSYEQYF.